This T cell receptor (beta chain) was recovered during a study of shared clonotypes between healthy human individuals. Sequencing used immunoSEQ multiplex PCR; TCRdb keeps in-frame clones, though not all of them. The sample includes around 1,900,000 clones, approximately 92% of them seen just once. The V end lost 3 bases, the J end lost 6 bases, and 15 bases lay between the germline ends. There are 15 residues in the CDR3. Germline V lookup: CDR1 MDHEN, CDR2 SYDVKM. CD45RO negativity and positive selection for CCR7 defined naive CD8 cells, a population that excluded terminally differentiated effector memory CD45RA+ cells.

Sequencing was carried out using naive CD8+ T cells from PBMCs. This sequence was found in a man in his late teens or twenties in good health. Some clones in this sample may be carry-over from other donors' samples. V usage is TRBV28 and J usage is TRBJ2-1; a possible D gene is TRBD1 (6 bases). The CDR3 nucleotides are TGTGCCAGCAGTTTGGGTAAACTAGGGGGCAATGAGCAGTTCTTC. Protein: CASSLGKLGGNEQFF.